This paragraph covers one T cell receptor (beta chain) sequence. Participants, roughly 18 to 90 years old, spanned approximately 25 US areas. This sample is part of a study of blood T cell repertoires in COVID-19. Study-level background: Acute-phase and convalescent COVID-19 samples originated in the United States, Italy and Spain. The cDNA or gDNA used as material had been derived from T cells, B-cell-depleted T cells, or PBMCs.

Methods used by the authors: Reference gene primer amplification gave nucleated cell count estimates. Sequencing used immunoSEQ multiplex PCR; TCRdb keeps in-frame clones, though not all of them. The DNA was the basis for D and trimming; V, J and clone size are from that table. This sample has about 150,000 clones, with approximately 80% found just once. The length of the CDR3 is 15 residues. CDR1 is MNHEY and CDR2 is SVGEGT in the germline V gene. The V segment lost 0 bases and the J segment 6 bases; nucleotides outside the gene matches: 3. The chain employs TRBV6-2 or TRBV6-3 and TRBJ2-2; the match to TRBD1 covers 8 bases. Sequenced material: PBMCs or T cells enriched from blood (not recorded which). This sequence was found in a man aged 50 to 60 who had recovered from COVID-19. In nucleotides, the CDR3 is TGTGCCAGCAGTTACTCCGGACAGGGTGCCGGGGAGCTGTTTTTT. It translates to CASSYSGQGAGELFF.